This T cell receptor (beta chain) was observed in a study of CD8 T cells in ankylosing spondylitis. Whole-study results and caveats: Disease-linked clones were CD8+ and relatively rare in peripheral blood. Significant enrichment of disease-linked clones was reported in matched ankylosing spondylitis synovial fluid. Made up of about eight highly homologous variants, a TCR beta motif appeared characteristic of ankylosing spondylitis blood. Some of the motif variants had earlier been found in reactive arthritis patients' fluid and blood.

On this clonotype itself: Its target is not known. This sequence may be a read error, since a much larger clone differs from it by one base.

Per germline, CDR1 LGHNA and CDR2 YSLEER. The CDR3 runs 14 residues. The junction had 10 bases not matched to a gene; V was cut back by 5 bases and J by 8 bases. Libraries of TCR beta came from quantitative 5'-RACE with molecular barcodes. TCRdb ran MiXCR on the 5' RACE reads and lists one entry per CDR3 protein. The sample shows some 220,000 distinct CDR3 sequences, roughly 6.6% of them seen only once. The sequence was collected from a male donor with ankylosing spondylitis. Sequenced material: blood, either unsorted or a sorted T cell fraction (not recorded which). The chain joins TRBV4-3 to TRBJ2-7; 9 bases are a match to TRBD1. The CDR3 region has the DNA TGCGCCAGCAGCTACTTCCCGGGACAGGGCAAGCAGTACTTC. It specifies CASSYFPGQGKQYF.